The sequence of this T cell receptor (beta chain) was determined in a study of siplizumab effects on memory and regulatory T cells. Here immunoSEQ multiplex PCR was the method, and the copy in TCRdb shows in-frame clones only, minus some. The sample carries about 98,000 clones, about 90% recorded once. Study-level results: A significant reduction in alloreactive sequences traceable to unstimulated CD4+ memory cells was produced by siplizumab.

Regarding this clone: Its antigen is currently unknown.

This CDR3 is built from 14 residues. The germline CDR1 and CDR2 sequences are MNHNY and SVGAGI (reference sequence). Unmatched junction bases numbered 7, after V lost 6 bases and J lost 4 bases. The receptor was isolated from a human donor in good health. The sample was CD4+ T cells sorted from blood. J is TRBJ1-1 and V is TRBV6-6; the match to TRBD1 covers 8 bases. CDR3: CASSLSDRGTEAFF. DNA of the CDR3: TGTGCCAGCAGCTTATCAGACAGGGGCACTGAAGCTTTCTTT.